This T cell receptor beta chain was recorded in a study of graft-versus-host responses after intestinal transplantation. On the study more broadly: Transplant types were multivisceral, liver-intestinal, or isolated intestinal. Once they had received anti-thymocyte globulin induction, all recipients took tacrolimus and steroids for approximately three years. Study-wide findings and caveats: Across patients carrying graft-donor T cell macrochimerism, allografts held high graft-versus-host to host-versus-graft clonal ratios. GvH clonotypes were identified within recipient marrow, with a subset emerging first in ileum or blood.

Only in-frame clones appear in the TCRdb table, and some are missing; sequencing was by immunoSEQ multiplex PCR. The sample lists 95,000 to 130,000 clones; about nine tenths were seen once. The CDR3 sequence is 13 residues long. Trimming cost V 4 bases and J 5 bases, with 11 bases left between them. Germline CDR1 and CDR2: MNHEY and SMNVEV (reference sequence). A word on this clone: Its antigen is as yet unknown.

The chain uses TRBV27 and TRBJ1-2; D gene uncertain. The receptor was isolated from a human donor who received an intestinal transplant. The sequenced sample was unstimulated CD4+ T cells sorted from spleen or lymph node cells, obtained before intestinal transplant. The CDR3 DNA reads TGTGCCAGCAGTTCTATCCTCCAATATGGCTACACCTTC. Encoded protein: CASSSILQYGYTF.